This T cell receptor beta chain stems from a study of neurological immune-mediated disorders. The study's findings and limits: Patients with HTLV-1-associated myelopathy had the highest level of TCR clonal expansion, whereas patients with multiple sclerosis had the lowest level, falling beneath the level found in healthy controls.

The V end lost 5 bases, the J end lost 0 bases, and 18 bases lay between the germline ends. In germline, CDR1 is SGHRS, CDR2 YFSETQ. The CDR3 runs to 16 residues. The method for making cDNA was 5'RACE, and it used 10-nucleotide random UMIs. MiXCR was run by TCRdb on the 5' RACE reads, yielding one entry per CDR3 protein. The table shows 55,000 to 70,000 distinct CDR3 sequences, with roughly 5.6% occurring only once. This clonotype has at least ten counts. Antigen unknown. This chain links TRBV5-1 with TRBJ2-7; D is perhaps TRBD2 (6 bases). The TCR comes from a human donor with multiple sclerosis. The donor label of this sample is uncertain. Sequencing used PBMCs. In DNA, the CDR3 is TGCGCCAGCAGACCTCCGGCGGGGCCAAGCTCCTACGAGCAGTACTTC. It encodes CASRPPAGPSSYEQYF.